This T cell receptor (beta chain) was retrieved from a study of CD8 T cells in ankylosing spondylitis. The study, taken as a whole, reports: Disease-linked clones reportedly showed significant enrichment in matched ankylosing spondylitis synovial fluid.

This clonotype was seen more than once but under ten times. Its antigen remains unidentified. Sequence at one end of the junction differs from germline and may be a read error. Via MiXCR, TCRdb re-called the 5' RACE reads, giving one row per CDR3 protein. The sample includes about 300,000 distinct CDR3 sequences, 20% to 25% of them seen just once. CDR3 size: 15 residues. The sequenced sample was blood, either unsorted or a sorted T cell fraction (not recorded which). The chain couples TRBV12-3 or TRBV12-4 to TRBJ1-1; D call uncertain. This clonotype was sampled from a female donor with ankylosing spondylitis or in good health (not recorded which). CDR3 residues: CARSLSGIERTEAFF. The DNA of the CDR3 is TGTGCCAGAAGTTTATCCGGAATTGAACGCACTGAAGCTTTCTTT.